This TCR beta chain was profiled in a study of blood T cell repertoires in COVID-19 (dated by TCRdb to the early 2020s). With regard to the full study: Samples covering the acute and convalescent phases of COVID-19 were provided by collaborators in the United States, Italy and Spain. The prospective study material was composed of cDNA or gDNA derived from T cells, B-cell-depleted T cells, or PBMCs. Deeply sampled blood TCRbeta repertoires from subjects exposed to, actively infected with, or recovered from COVID-19 were included in the dataset. The repertoires were made available in a free public database intended to serve as a resource for research on the immune response to SARS-CoV-2. Samples came from the ongoing ImmuneRACE study (first 160 participants) plus 1,254 subjects from 6 global collaborators. Sample metadata almost always included a de-identified subject ID, COVID-19 status, age in years and sex. Where available, HLA class I and class II types were taken from metadata supplied by the sample provider and were not determined by assay-based typing.

Of note for this clone: No antigen is known for it. Base-call qualities are not available, and no considerably larger clone is one nucleotide away.

Overall study outcomes, separate from this receptor: The quantity of clinical and demographic metadata differed by source and by participant and was supplied without curation.

TCRbeta CDR3 regions were amplified from genomic DNA using the immunoSEQ Assay, a bias-controlled multiplex PCR. The authors' analysis ran thus. The number of nucleated cells in each sample was estimated by amplification of reference gene primers within the assay. To quantify the absolute abundance of each unique TCRbeta CDR3 rearrangement, sequence reads were collapsed and filtered. For each sample, productive Simpson clonality was calculated by taking the square root of Simpson's diversity index across productive rearrangements. This immuneACCESS table, as held by TCRdb, lists in-frame sequences with V and J called but not all clones. Of the missing ones, under half trace to an unresolved V gene in checked studies; the others have no known cause. V and J calls and clone size follow that table, whereas D and trimming were derived from the DNA. Counted in this sample were about 160,000 clones; roughly 86% of them appeared once. In total, the top ten clones hold under 5% of the sample.

Samples from volunteer blood donors who had recovered from COVID-19 were contributed by a second Seattle source. Each collaborating institution followed its own protocols to collect whole blood in K2EDTA tubes. For TCRbeta analysis, collaborator samples were shipped as frozen whole blood, as isolated PBMCs, or as DNA extracted from either sample type. Sequencing input: peripheral blood. The sequence derives from a woman aged 60-75 years who had recovered from COVID-19.

The DNA sequence is given as TGTGCCAGCAGCTCGACAGCAACCTACTACGAGCAGTACTTC. It translates as CASSSTATYYEQYF. The V and J genes are TRBV7-9 and TRBJ2-7, with TRBD1 tentatively as D gene (5 bases match). Between the V and J ends, shortened by 4 bases and 3 bases respectively, the junction contains 13 bases. In the germline V gene (reference sequence), CDR1 corresponds to SEHNR and CDR2 to FQNEAQ. The CDR3 contains 14 residues, cysteine and phenylalanine counted. CDR3 DNA only is kept here, 42 bases in frame from base 1.